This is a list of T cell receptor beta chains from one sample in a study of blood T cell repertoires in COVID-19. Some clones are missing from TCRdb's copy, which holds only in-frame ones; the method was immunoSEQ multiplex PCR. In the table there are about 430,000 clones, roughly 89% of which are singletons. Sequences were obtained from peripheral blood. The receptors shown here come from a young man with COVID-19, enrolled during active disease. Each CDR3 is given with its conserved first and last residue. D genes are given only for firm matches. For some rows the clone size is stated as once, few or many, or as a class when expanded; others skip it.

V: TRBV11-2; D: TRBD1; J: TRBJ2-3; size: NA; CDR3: CASTGGPSTDTQYF; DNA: TGTGCCAGCACAGGGGGACCTAGCACAGATACGCAGTATTTT
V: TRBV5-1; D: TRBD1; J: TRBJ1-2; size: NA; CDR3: CASSPWDRVEANGYTF; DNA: TGCGCCAGCAGCCCGTGGGACAGGGTTGAGGCAAACGGCTACACCTTC
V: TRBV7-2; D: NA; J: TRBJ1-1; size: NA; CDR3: CASSLSDRHTEAFF; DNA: TGTGCCAGCAGCTTAAGCGACCGTCACACTGAAGCTTTCTTT
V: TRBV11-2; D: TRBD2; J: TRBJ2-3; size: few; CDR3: CASSLVSSGTSTDTQYF; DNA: TGTGCCAGCAGCTTAGTATCTAGCGGGACAAGCACAGATACGCAGTATTTT
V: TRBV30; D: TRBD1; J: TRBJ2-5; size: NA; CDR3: CAWMGTGTLTQYF; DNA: TGTGCCTGGATGGGGACAGGTACTTTGACCCAGTACTTC
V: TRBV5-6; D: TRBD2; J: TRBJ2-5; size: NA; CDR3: CASSLMRGGYQETQYF; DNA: TGTGCCAGCAGCTTGATGCGGGGGGGGTACCAAGAGACCCAGTACTTC
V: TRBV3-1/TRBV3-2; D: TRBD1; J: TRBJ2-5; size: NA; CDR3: CASSPSGTGGQTQYF; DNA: TGTGCCAGCAGTCCCTCCGGGACAGGGGGACAGACCCAGTACTTC
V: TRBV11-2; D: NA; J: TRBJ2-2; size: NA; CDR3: CASSIPGTTGELFF; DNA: TGTGCCAGCAGCATACCGGGAACTACCGGGGAGCTGTTTTTT
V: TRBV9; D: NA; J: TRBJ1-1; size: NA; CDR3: CASSGTDTEAFF; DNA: TGTGCCAGCAGCGGGACAGATACTGAAGCTTTCTTT
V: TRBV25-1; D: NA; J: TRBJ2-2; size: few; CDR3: CASSEPTANTGELFF; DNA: TGTGCCAGCAGTGAACCAACAGCGAACACCGGGGAGCTGTTTTTT
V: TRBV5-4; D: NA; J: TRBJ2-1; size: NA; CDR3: CASSPPRDTYNEQFF; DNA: TGTGCCAGCAGCCCCCCGAGGGATACCTACAATGAGCAGTTCTTC
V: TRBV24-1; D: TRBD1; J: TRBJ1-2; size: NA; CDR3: CATSDPGQGASGYTF; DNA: TGTGCCACCAGTGATCCGGGACAGGGGGCGTCGGGCTACACCTTC
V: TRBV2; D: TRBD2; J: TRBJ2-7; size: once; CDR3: CAGGLAVYEQYF; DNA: TGTGCCGGGGGACTAGCGGTCTACGAGCAGTACTTC
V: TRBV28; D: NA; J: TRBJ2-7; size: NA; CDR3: CASSLPRQVHEQYF; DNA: TGTGCCAGCAGTCTACCCCGACAGGTCCACGAGCAGTACTTC
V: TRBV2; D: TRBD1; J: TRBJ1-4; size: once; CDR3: CASAGQRTTNEKLFF; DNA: TGTGCCAGTGCGGGACAGCGTACAACTAATGAAAAACTGTTTTTT
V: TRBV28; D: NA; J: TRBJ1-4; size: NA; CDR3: CASSLDSPGKLFF; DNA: TGTGCCAGCAGTTTGGACAGTCCCGGCAAACTGTTTTTT
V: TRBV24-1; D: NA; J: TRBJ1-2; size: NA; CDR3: CATSGQGFNYGYTF; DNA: TGTGCCACCAGTGGTCAGGGATTCAACTATGGCTACACCTTC
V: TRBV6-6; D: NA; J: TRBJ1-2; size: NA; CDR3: CASSYPKAGDNYGYTF; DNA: TGTGCCAGCAGTTACCCGAAGGCGGGAGACAACTATGGCTACACCTTC
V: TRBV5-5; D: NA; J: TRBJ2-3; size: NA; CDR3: CASSLAWSSPGTDTQYF; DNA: TGTGCCAGCAGCTTGGCCTGGTCTTCCCCAGGGACAGATACGCAGTATTTT
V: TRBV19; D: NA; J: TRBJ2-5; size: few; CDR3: CASSIRGAFQETQYF; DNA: TGTGCCAGTAGTATCCGGGGAGCGTTTCAAGAGACCCAGTACTTC
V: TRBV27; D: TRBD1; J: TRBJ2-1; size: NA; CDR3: CASAMGTGVGFPFFEQFF; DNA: TGTGCCAGCGCGATGGGGACAGGGGTGGGTTTCCCCTTTTTTGAGCAGTTCTTC
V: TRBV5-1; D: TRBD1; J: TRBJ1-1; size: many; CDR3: CASSTQGVNTEAFF; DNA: TGCGCCAGCAGCACCCAGGGGGTGAACACTGAAGCTTTCTTT
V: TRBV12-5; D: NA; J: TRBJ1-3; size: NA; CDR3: CASGSRTLGATIYF; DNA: TGTGCTAGTGGTTCCCGGACATTGGGGGCAACCATATATTTT
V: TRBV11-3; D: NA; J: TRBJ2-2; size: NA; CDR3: CASKGPQGYTGELFF; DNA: TGTGCCAGCAAGGGGCCACAGGGATACACCGGGGAGCTGTTTTTT
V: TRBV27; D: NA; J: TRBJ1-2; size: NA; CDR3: CASSLLGQDYGYTF; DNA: TGTGCCAGCAGTTTGCTGGGACAAGATTATGGCTACACCTTC
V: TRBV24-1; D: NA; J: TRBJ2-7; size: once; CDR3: CATSDFNNYEQYF; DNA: TGTGCCACCAGTGACTTCAACAACTACGAGCAGTACTTC
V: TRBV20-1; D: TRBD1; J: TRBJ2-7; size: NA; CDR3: CSASYRTGSDEQYF; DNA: TGCAGTGCTAGTTACAGGACAGGGAGCGACGAGCAGTACTTC
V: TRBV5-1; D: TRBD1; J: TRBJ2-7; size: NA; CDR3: CASSPRDRGAGGRGEQYF; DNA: TGCGCCAGCAGCCCCCGGGACAGGGGGGCTGGCGGGAGAGGCGAGCAGTACTTC